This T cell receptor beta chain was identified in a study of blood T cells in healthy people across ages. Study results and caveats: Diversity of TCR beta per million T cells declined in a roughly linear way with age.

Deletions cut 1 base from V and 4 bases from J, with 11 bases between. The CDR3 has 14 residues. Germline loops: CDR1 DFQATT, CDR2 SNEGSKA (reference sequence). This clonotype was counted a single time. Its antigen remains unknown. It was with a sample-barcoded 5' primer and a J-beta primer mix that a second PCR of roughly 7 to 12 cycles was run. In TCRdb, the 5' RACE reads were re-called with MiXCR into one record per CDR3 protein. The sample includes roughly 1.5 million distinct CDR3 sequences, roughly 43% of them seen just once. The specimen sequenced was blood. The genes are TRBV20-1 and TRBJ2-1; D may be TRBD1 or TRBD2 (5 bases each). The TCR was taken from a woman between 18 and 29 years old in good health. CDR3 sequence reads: CSARVRGFYNEQFF. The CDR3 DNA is TGCAGTGCTAGAGTGAGGGGTTTTTACAATGAGCAGTTCTTC.